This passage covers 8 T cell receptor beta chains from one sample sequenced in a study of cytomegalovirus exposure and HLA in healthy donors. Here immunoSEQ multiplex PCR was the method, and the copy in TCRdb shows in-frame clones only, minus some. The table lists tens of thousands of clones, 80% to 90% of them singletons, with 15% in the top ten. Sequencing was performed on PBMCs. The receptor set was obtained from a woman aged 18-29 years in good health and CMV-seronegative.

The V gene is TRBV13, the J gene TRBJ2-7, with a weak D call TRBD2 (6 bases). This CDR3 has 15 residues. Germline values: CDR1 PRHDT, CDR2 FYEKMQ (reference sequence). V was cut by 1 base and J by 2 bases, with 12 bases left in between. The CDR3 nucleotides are TGTGCCAGCAGCTTAGAGACTAGTAGGACCTACGAGCAGTACTTC. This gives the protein CASSLETSRTYEQYF.

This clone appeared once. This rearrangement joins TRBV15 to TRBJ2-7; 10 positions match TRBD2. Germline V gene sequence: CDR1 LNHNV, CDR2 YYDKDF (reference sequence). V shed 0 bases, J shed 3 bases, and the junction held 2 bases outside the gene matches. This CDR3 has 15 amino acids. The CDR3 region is CATSRDRLAGYEQYF. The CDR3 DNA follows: TGTGCCACCAGCAGAGATCGACTAGCGGGCTACGAGCAGTACTTC. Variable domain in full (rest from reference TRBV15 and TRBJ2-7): DAMVIQNPRYQVTQFGKPVTLSCSQTLNHNVMYWYQQKSSQAPKLLFHYYDKDFNNEADTPDNFQSRRPNTSFCFLDIRSPGLGDTAMYLCATSRDRLAGYEQYFGPGTRLTVT.

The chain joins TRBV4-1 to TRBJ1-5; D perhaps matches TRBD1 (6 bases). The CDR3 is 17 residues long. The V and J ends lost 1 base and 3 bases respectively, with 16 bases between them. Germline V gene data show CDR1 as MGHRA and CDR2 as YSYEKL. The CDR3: CASSQGGTGHINQPQHF. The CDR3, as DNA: TGCGCCAGCAGCCAAGGAGGTACGGGACATATCAATCAGCCCCAGCATTTT.

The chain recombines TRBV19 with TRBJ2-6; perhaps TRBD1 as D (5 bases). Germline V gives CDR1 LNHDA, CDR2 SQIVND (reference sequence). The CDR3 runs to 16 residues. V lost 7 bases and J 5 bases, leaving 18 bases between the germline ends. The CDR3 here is CASTGDSSGRANVLTF. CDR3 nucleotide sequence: TGTGCCAGTACAGGCGACAGCTCTGGAAGGGCCAACGTCCTGACTTTC.

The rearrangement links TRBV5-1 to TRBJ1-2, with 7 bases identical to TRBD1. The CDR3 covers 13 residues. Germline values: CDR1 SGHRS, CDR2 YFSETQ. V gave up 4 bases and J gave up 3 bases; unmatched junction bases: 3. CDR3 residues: CASSGDRDYGYTF. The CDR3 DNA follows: TGCGCCAGCAGCGGAGACAGGGACTATGGCTACACCTTC.

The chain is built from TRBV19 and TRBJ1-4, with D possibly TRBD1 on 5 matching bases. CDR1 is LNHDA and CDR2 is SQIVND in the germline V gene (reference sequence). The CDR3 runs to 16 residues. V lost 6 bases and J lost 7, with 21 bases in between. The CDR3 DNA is TGTGCCAGTAGCCTCCTCCCGGGGGGATTTAGTGAAAAACTGTTTTTT. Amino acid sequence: CASSLLPGGFSEKLFF. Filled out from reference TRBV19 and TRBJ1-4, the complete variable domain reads DGGITQSPKYLFRKEGQNVTLSCEQNLNHDAMYWYRQDPGQGLRLIYYSQIVNDFQKGDIAEGYSVSREKKESFPLTVTSAQKNPTAFYLCASSLLPGGFSEKLFFGSGTQLSVL.

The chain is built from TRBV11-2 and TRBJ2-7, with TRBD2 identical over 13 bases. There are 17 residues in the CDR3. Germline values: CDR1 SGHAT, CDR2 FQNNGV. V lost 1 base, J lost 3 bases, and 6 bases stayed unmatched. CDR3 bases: TGTGCCAGCAGCTTAGGGTCCGGGACTAGCGGGAACTACGAGCAGTACTTC. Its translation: CASSLGSGTSGNYEQYF.

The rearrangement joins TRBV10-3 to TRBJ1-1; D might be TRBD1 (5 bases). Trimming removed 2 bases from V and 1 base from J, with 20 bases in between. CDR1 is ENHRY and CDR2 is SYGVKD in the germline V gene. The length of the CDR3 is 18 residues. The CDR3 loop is CAISEALSGLSQNTEAFF. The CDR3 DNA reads TGTGCCATCAGTGAGGCTCTTTCGGGACTTAGCCAGAACACTGAAGCTTTCTTT.